The rows below give T cell receptor beta chains drawn from one sample of a study of blood T cell repertoires in COVID-19. The method was immunoSEQ multiplex PCR; TCRdb's version includes in-frame clones alone and lacks a portion of them. The data hold tens of thousands of clones, with around four fifths observed a single time. Sequencing used peripheral blood. The receptors stem from a man between 65 and 85 years old with acute or convalescent COVID-19. CDR3s include the opening cysteine and the closing phenylalanine or tryptophan. The order of the fields is CDR3 protein, CDR3 DNA, clone size, D gene, V gene, J gene. D genes are given only for firm matches. Only part of the rows carry a size: once, few, many, or a class if the clone is expanded.

CASSSDGSSYNEQFF	TGCGCCAGCAGCTCGGACGGGAGCTCCTACAATGAGCAGTTCTTC	NA	NA	TRBV5-1	TRBJ2-1
CASAGHQNSYEQYF	TGTGCCAGCGCAGGGCACCAGAACTCCTACGAGCAGTACTTC	NA	NA	TRBV6-5	TRBJ2-7
CASSLKTESEKLFF	TGTGCCAGCAGCCTAAAGACTGAAAGTGAAAAACTGTTTTTT	NA	NA	TRBV5-4	TRBJ1-4
CASSVQGGNEQFF	TGTGCCAGTAGTGTACAGGGGGGTAATGAGCAGTTCTTC	NA	TRBD1	TRBV19	TRBJ2-1
CASSPGGGGDTQYF	TGCGCCAGCAGCCCTGGGGGGGGCGGGGATACGCAGTATTTT	NA	NA	TRBV5-1	TRBJ2-3
CASSQRTGATGELFF	TGTGCCAGCTCACAACGGACAGGGGCCACCGGGGAGCTGTTTTTT	NA	TRBD1	TRBV18	TRBJ2-2
CASSSGTSIGELFF	TGTGCCAGCAGTTCCGGGACTAGCATCGGGGAGCTGTTTTTT	NA	TRBD2	TRBV7-9	TRBJ2-2
CASIPWQGNYGYTF	TGTGCCAGCATCCCCTGGCAGGGAAACTATGGCTACACCTTC	few	NA	TRBV2	TRBJ1-2
CASSEGPRLDTGELFF	TGTGCCAGCAGTGAAGGCCCCCGACTAGACACCGGGGAGCTGTTTTTT	NA	NA	TRBV6-1	TRBJ2-2
CASSVEGQVRAFF	TGTGCCAGCAGCGTTGAGGGCCAGGTGCGTGCTTTCTTT	NA	NA	TRBV6-5	TRBJ1-1
CASSSLGLSYNEQFF	TGTGCCAGCAGTTCCCTAGGTCTCTCCTACAATGAGCAGTTCTTC	NA	NA	TRBV2	TRBJ2-1
CASSQGQNQPQHF	TGCGCCAGCAGCCAGGGACAGAATCAGCCCCAGCATTTT	few	TRBD1	TRBV5-1	TRBJ1-5
CASSFFGAGTGELFF	TGTGCCAGCAGCTTTTTTGGGGCTGGCACCGGGGAGCTGTTTTTT	few	NA	TRBV11-3	TRBJ2-2
CATSREGGGNGELFF	TGTGCCACCAGCAGAGAGGGGGGGGGAAACGGGGAGCTGTTTTTT	NA	TRBD2	TRBV15	TRBJ2-2
CASSPTAGGETQYF	TGTGCCAGCTCACCGACGGCAGGGGGAGAGACCCAGTACTTC	once	TRBD1	TRBV18	TRBJ2-5
CASSQLGGSETQYF	TGTGCCAGCAGTCAGCTAGGGGGTTCAGAGACCCAGTACTTC	NA	NA	TRBV25-1	TRBJ2-5
CASSQGEDTSTYEQYF	TGCGCCAGCAGCCAAGGGGAGGACACCAGTACCTACGAGCAGTACTTC	NA	NA	TRBV4-1	TRBJ2-7
CASSLQDATDTQYF	TGCGCCAGCAGCTTACAGGACGCCACAGATACGCAGTATTTT	NA	NA	TRBV5-1	TRBJ2-3
CASSDRGVFAGELFF	TGTGCCAGTAGTGACAGGGGCGTTTTTGCCGGGGAGCTGTTTTTT	NA	TRBD1	TRBV19	TRBJ2-2
CASSLPTTAMNTEAFF	TGTGCCAGCAGCCTACCGACGACAGCCATGAACACTGAAGCTTTCTTT	NA	NA	TRBV11-1	TRBJ1-1
CATSRDRPPLEDGETQYF	TGTGCCACCAGCAGAGATCGCCCCCCGCTAGAAGATGGGGAGACCCAGTACTTC	NA	NA	TRBV15	TRBJ2-5
CASSTGGRVEQFF	TGTGCCAGCAGCACCGGGGGGAGGGTTGAGCAGTTCTTC	NA	TRBD2	TRBV6-5	TRBJ2-1
CGGMNTEAFF	TGCGGAGGGATGAACACTGAAGCTTTCTTT	once	NA	TRBV29-1	TRBJ1-1
CASSRTFSGVADTQYF	TGTGCCAGCAGCCGAACCTTTAGCGGGGTGGCAGATACGCAGTATTTT	NA	TRBD2	TRBV5-4	TRBJ2-3
CASSPQGAKNIQYF	TGTGCCAGCAGTCCACAGGGTGCCAAAAACATTCAGTACTTC	NA	NA	TRBV28	TRBJ2-4
CASRVQGNSYEQYF	TGTGCCAGCAGGGTCCAGGGCAACTCCTACGAGCAGTACTTC	NA	NA	TRBV6-5	TRBJ2-7
CASSQVSRESDTQYF	TGCGCCAGCAGCCAAGTCTCAAGAGAGTCAGATACGCAGTATTTT	NA	NA	TRBV4-1	TRBJ2-3
CASSYDGGETQYF	TGTGCCAGCAGTTACGACGGCGGGGAGACCCAGTACTTC	NA	NA	TRBV6-5	TRBJ2-5
CASSQRGEQYF	TGTGCCAGCAGCCAGAGGGGGGAGCAGTACTTC	NA	NA	TRBV12-3/TRBV12-4	TRBJ2-7
CASSLADWGGNQPQHF	TGTGCCAGCAGCTTAGCGGATTGGGGGGGGAATCAGCCCCAGCATTTT	NA	NA	TRBV7-8	TRBJ1-5
CSVGDKGAEAFF	TGCAGCGTTGGGGACAAAGGGGCTGAAGCTTTCTTT	NA	NA	TRBV29-1	TRBJ1-1
CASSEGGQETQYF	TGTGCCAGCAGCGAGGGGGGGCAAGAGACCCAGTACTTC	once	NA	TRBV25-1	TRBJ2-5
CATSRDLPSGGARDTQYF	TGTGCCACCAGCAGAGATCTGCCTAGCGGGGGGGCCAGAGATACGCAGTATTTT	NA	TRBD2	TRBV15	TRBJ2-3
CASSYTGYEQYF	TGTGCCAGCAGTTACACTGGCTACGAGCAGTACTTC	NA	NA	TRBV6-5	TRBJ2-7
CASSIARAYEQYF	TGTGCCAGTAGTATAGCCAGGGCCTACGAGCAGTACTTC	NA	NA	TRBV19	TRBJ2-7
CASSYGLSPQSEQFF	TGTGCCAGCTCATACGGACTAAGCCCCCAGAGTGAGCAGTTCTTC	NA	NA	TRBV18	TRBJ2-1
CASSLFLDQETQYF	TGCGCCAGCAGCTTGTTTCTAGACCAAGAGACCCAGTACTTC	NA	NA	TRBV5-1	TRBJ2-5
CASSLLTSGVQETQYF	TGCGCCAGCAGCTTGCTGACTAGCGGGGTCCAAGAGACCCAGTACTTC	NA	TRBD2	TRBV5-1	TRBJ2-5
CASSLRGQTDTQYF	TGTGCCAGCAGCCTGCGGGGGCAGACTGATACGCAGTATTTT	NA	NA	TRBV3-1/TRBV3-2	TRBJ2-3
CASSIRGLERNEQFF	TGTGCCAGTAGTATTCGGGGACTAGAACGGAATGAGCAGTTCTTC	NA	TRBD2	TRBV19	TRBJ2-1
CASSSRGETQYF	TGCGCCAGCAGCTCCCGGGGGGAGACCCAGTACTTC	NA	NA	TRBV5-1	TRBJ2-5
CATSRVGQGGLAGPQYEQYF	TGTGCCACCAGCAGAGTAGGACAGGGAGGACTAGCGGGGCCCCAGTACGAGCAGTACTTC	NA	TRBD2	TRBV15	TRBJ2-7
CSGGGTDTQYF	TGCAGCGGAGGAGGCACAGATACGCAGTATTTT	NA	NA	TRBV29-1	TRBJ2-3
CVTGDYGYTF	TGTGTGACAGGGGACTATGGCTACACCTTC	NA	TRBD1	TRBV28	TRBJ1-2